This T cell receptor beta chain was observed in a study of T cell repertoires and HLA-DP antigens. Study overall: CD4+ T cells were cocultured with HeLa cells expressing HLA-DP. One alloantigen had roughly ten groove amino acid differences from self, the other one. Average DNA input: about 230 ng for CD137+CD4+ sorts, approximately 1,200 ng pre-culture.

The V and J ends lost 4 bases and 8 bases, in that order; junction bases with no gene match: 5. CDR3 length: 14 amino acids. Germline CDR1 is MNHNY and CDR2 is SVGAGI (reference sequence). TCRdb keeps only in-frame clones here, not all; method: immunoSEQ multiplex PCR. The sample shows tens of thousands of clones, roughly 77% of them seen only once. Notes on this clone: Antigen unknown.

This TCR was recovered from a man aged 60 to 75 in good health and CMV-seronegative. Source material: CD4+ T cells from PBMCs. This chain links TRBV6-6 with TRBJ1-4; 9 bases are shared with TRBD1. CDR3 residues: CASSSQGAVEKLFF. The CDR3 DNA reads as TGTGCCAGCAGTTCACAGGGGGCAGTGGAAAAACTGTTTTTT.